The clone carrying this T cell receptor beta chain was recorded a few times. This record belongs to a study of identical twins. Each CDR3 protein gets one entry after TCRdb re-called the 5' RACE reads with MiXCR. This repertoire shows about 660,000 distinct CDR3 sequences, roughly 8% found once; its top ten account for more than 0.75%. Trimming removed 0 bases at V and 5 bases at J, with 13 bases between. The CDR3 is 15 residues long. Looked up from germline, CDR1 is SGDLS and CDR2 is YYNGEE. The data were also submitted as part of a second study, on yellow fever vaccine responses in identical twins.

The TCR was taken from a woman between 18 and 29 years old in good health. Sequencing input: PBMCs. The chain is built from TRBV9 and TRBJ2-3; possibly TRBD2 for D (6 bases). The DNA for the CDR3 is TGTGCCAGCAGCGTAGTGGTAGCGGCGAAAGATACGCAGTATTTT. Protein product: CASSVVVAAKDTQYF.